This entry lists 21 T cell receptor beta chains sequenced from one sample in a study of beta chain features in type 1 diabetes (dated by TCRdb to between 2017 and 2018). Their specific antigens are unknown. Broad study findings and their caveats: In all four CD4+ subsets, TCRB CDR3 length was moderately but significantly shorter in type 1 diabetes patients.

Receptor amplification or capture employed the immunoSEQ multiplex PCR assay. The High Capacity cDNA Reverse Transcription Kit was used to reverse transcribe all of the isolated RNA, meaning that expressed TCRB transcripts were what got sequenced. Here the immuneACCESS table is served through TCRdb, limited to in-frame sequences with V and J called. Missing clones are a known gap in these copies; in checked studies unresolved V genes cover under half, and the rest lacks a known reason. This sample comprises some 150,000 clones, more than 10% of them detected only once. Of the sample, roughly 1.3% is held by the ten largest clones. Sequencing used central memory CD4+ T cells from blood. These receptors all come from a man between 18 and 29 years old with type 1 diabetes.

V and J are TRBV9 and TRBJ1-5, with unresolved D. This CDR3 has 15 amino acids. CDR1 and CDR2 (germline): SGDLS, YYNGEE. V lost 6 bases to trimming and J lost 3 bases, with 16 bases between them. CDR3 amino acids: CASTPGSEANQPQHF. DNA of the CDR3: TGTGCCAGCACCCCGGGGTCCGAGGCCAATCAGCCCCAGCATTTT.

The chain carries TRBV18 and TRBJ2-3, with 9 nucleotides matching TRBD1. The CDR3 totals 14 residues. The germline CDR1 and CDR2 sequences are KGHSH and LQKENI. V lost 8 bases and J lost 1; bases outside the gene matches: 4. CDR3 in amino acids: CASNRQGGTDTQYF. For the CDR3, the DNA is TGTGCCAGCAACCGACAGGGGGGCACAGATACGCAGTATTTT.

The chain links TRBV25-1 to TRBJ1-1; D ambiguous. The CDR3 is 12 amino acids. Germline V gene sequence: CDR1 MGHDK, CDR2 SYGVNS. Trimming stripped 4 bases from V and 6 bases from J, with 9 bases between. The CDR3 sequence is CASSGGRPEAFF. CDR3 DNA sequence: TGTGCCAGCAGTGGAGGGAGGCCTGAAGCTTTCTTT.

This clone was detected a few times. The rearrangement links TRBV2 to TRBJ2-7; a weak D match, TRBD1 (5 bases). The length of the CDR3 is 13 residues. V lost 4 bases and J lost 0, with 7 bases in between. Germline V gene lookup returns CDR1 SNHLY and CDR2 FYNNEI. The CDR3 region has the DNA TGTGCCAGCAGTGGACAGTCCTCCTACGAGCAGTACTTC. Translating it yields CASSGQSSYEQYF. Based on the CDR3 plus reference TRBV2 and TRBJ2-7, the full variable domain is EPEVTQTPSHQVTQMGQEVILRCVPISNHLYFYWYRQILGQKVEFLVSFYNNEISEKSEIFDDQFSVERPDGSNFTLKIRSTKLEDSAMYFCASSGQSSYEQYFGPGTRLTVT.

V gene TRBV6-4 combines with J gene TRBJ1-6, with a possible D match to TRBD1 (5 bases). There are 14 residues in the CDR3. Looked up from germline, CDR1 is MRHNA and CDR2 is SNTAGT. V lost 4 bases, J lost 6 bases, and 10 bases lay in between. The CDR3 spells CASSATAPNSPLHF. For the CDR3, the DNA is TGTGCCAGCAGTGCGACAGCACCTAATTCACCCCTCCACTTT.

The chain links TRBV19 to TRBJ2-2; D may be TRBD1 (6 bases). The V end was cut by 6 bases, the J end by 4 bases, with 15 bases between. There are 15 residues in the CDR3. Germline CDR1 is LNHDA and CDR2 is SQIVND (reference sequence). This CDR3 reads CASSTQGGITGELFF. The DNA of the CDR3 is TGTGCCAGTAGCACCCAAGGGGGAATCACCGGGGAGCTGTTTTTT.

This clone was found a few times. The chain has TRBV29-1 and TRBJ1-1, with D possibly matching TRBD1 (6 bases). CDR1 and CDR2 (germline): SQVTM, ANQGSEA. The ends were cut back, 1 base at V and 2 bases at J, with 14 bases in the middle. CDR3 length: 15 amino acids. CDR3 protein: CSVEGPTGSNTEAFF. The CDR3 bases are TGCAGCGTTGAAGGCCCCACAGGGAGTAACACTGAAGCTTTCTTT.

There are many counts of this clone. This rearrangement joins TRBV10-3 to TRBJ2-3, with D perhaps TRBD1 or TRBD2 (5 bases each). CDR1 ENHRY and CDR2 SYGVKD come from the germline V gene. The CDR3 is 14 residues long. V gave up 7 bases and J gave up 4 bases, with 15 bases separating them. The CDR3 sequence: CAINPGPQSDTQYF. DNA for the CDR3: TGTGCCATCAACCCGGGACCTCAATCAGATACGCAGTATTTT.

The V gene is TRBV19, the J gene TRBJ2-7, with 9 bases matching TRBD1. The CDR3 contains 16 residues. V trimming: 4 bases; J trimming: 2 bases; junction bases outside the gene matches: 9. The germline gives CDR1 LNHDA, CDR2 SQIVND (reference sequence). CDR3 in DNA: TGTGCCAGTAGTAGTAGGACAGGGGAAAGCACCTACGAGCAGTACTTC. Translation: CASSSRTGESTYEQYF. The variable domain in full, completed from reference TRBV19 and TRBJ2-7, reads DGGITQSPKYLFRKEGQNVTLSCEQNLNHDAMYWYRQDPGQGLRLIYYSQIVNDFQKGDIAEGYSVSREKKESFPLTVTSAQKNPTAFYLCASSSRTGESTYEQYFGPGTRLTVT.

This clone was seen only a few times. This rearrangement joins TRBV6-1 to TRBJ2-7; 7 positions agree with TRBD1. This CDR3 contains 13 residues. The trim removed 11 bases at V and 2 bases at J, leaving 9 bases unmatched. The germline gives CDR1 MNHNS, CDR2 SASEGT. The DNA for the CDR3 is TGTGCCGGACAAAGGGGGCAGACCTACGAGCAGTACTTC. Translated, it gives CAGQRGQTYEQYF.

This chain connects TRBV5-1 to TRBJ1-4; 7 positions agree with TRBD1. Germline values: CDR1 SGHRS, CDR2 YFSETQ. The ends lost 2 bases at V and 2 bases at J; junction bases unmatched: 6. The CDR3 covers 16 residues. CDR3 sequence: CASSFSPQGTNEKLFF. The DNA for the CDR3 is TGCGCCAGCAGCTTCTCTCCACAGGGGACTAATGAAAAACTGTTTTTT.

V usage is TRBV7-9 and J usage is TRBJ2-7; D is perhaps TRBD1 (6 bases). The CDR3 runs 14 residues. Per germline, CDR1 SEHNR and CDR2 FQNEAQ (reference sequence). Trimming left V 5 bases short and J 4 bases short, with 15 bases between. The CDR3 loop reads CASSPGQLVYEQYF. The CDR3, as DNA: TGTGCCAGCAGCCCCGGACAGTTAGTATACGAGCAGTACTTC. Full variable domain (remainder filled in from reference TRBV7-9 and TRBJ2-7): DTGVSQNPRHKITKRGQNVTFRCDPISEHNRLYWYRQTLGQGPEFLTYFQNEAQLEKSRLLSDRFSAERPKGSFSTLEIQRTEQGDSAMYLCASSPGQLVYEQYFGPGTRLTVT.

The gene calls are TRBV7-8 and TRBJ2-5; tentatively, D is TRBD1 or TRBD2 (5 bases each). The V gene lost 5 bases and the J gene lost 5 bases, with 15 bases spanning the gap. The CDR3 extends over 14 amino acids. Germline V lookup: CDR1 SGHVS, CDR2 FQNEAQ. The CDR3 DNA follows: TGTGCCAGCAGCGAGGGTTGGGGCCGGGAGACCCAGTACTTC. It specifies CASSEGWGRETQYF.

This clone was detected a few times. V gene TRBV29-1 combines with J gene TRBJ2-1; 7 bases are shared with TRBD2. This CDR3 comprises 13 residues. The germline gives CDR1 SQVTM, CDR2 ANQGSEA. V lost 5 bases, J lost 2 bases, and 3 bases stayed unmatched. CDR3 nucleotides: TGCAGCGTTTCGGGGGGAGCCTACAATGAGCAGTTCTTC. It codes for CSVSGGAYNEQFF.

This clone came up many times. The chain joins TRBV14 to TRBJ1-2, with D maybe TRBD1 (5 bases). CDR1 SGHDN and CDR2 FVKESK come from the germline V gene. The V end lost 1 base, the J end lost 7 bases, and 10 bases lay between the germline ends. CDR3 length: 13 amino acids. CDR3 sequence (DNA): TGTGCCAGCAGCCAAGTTCCCGGGGCTGGCTACACCTTC. It translates to CASSQVPGAGYTF. Using reference TRBV14 and TRBJ1-2 for the parts outside the CDR3, the full variable domain is EAGVTQFPSHSVIEKGQTVTLRCDPISGHDNLYWYRRVMGKEIKFLLHFVKESKQDESGMPNNRFLAERTGGTYSTLKVQPAELEDSGVYFCASSQVPGAGYTFGSGTRLTVV.

This clone was found a few times. The CDR3 protein is CASSTDVSYEQYF. In nucleotides, the CDR3 is TGTGCCAGCAGTACGGACGTCTCCTACGAGCAGTACTTC. The V and J genes are TRBV6-5 and TRBJ2-7, with D uncertain. There are 13 residues in the CDR3. The germline V gene has CDR1 MNHEY and CDR2 SVGAGI. Trimming shortened V by 5 bases and J by 0 bases, and 8 bases separated the two germline ends.

The rearrangement joins TRBV20-1 to TRBJ2-1; D not certain. Looked up from germline, CDR1 is DFQATT and CDR2 is SNEGSKA (reference sequence). The V and J ends lost 7 bases and 10 bases respectively, with 14 bases between them. This CDR3 is built from 11 residues. The CDR3 spells CSGNPVVEQFF. The CDR3, as DNA: TGCAGTGGGAACCCAGTGGTCGAGCAGTTCTTC.

This clone appeared a few times. CDR3 sequence reads: CASSPWASGITSYNEQFF. In nucleotides, the CDR3 is TGTGCCAGCAGCCCGTGGGCTAGCGGAATAACCTCCTACAATGAGCAGTTCTTC. The V and J genes are TRBV7-9 and TRBJ2-1; 7 bases align to TRBD2. CDR3 length: 18 amino acids. Germline CDR1 SEHNR, CDR2 FQNEAQ (reference sequence). With 5 bases clipped from V and 0 bases from J, the junction kept 13 bases outside the gene matches.

This clone has just a few counts. V and J are TRBV7-2 and TRBJ1-6, with unresolved D. Between the trimmed V and J ends, which lost 1 base and 13 bases, there was a span of 11 bases. This CDR3 spans 13 amino acids. The germline V gene has CDR1 SGHTA and CDR2 FQGNSA. CDR3 coding DNA: TGTGCCAGCAGCTTAGAACCTTCCCGGCCCCTCCACTTT. Its translation is CASSLEPSRPLHF.

A remark on this clone: Other DNA sequences from this sample encode an identical CDR3 as well. V usage is TRBV9 and J usage is TRBJ1-2, with D unresolved. V lost 0 bases and J 0 bases, leaving 3 bases between the germline ends. There are 13 residues in the CDR3. Germline CDR1 reads SGDLS; CDR2 reads YYNGEE. CDR3 residues: CASSVDSNYGYTF. The CDR3 coding sequence is TGTGCCAGCAGCGTAGATTCTAACTATGGCTACACCTTC. The full variable domain, its missing parts supplied by reference TRBV9 and TRBJ1-2, is DSGVTQTPKHLITATGQRVTLRCSPRSGDLSVYWYQQSLDQGLQFLIQYYNGEERAKGNILERFSAQQFPDLHSELNLSSLELGDSALYFCASSVDSNYGYTFGSGTRLTVV.

The J gene is TRBJ1-1, the V gene TRBV6-5; D is uncertain. This CDR3 contains 12 residues. The V end was cut by 5 bases, the J end by 9 bases, with 13 bases between. CDR1 MNHEY and CDR2 SVGAGI come from the germline V gene. DNA for the CDR3: TGTGCCAGCAGTGAAGAAGGGAGAAAAGCTTTCTTT. Amino acids: CASSEEGRKAFF.